This passage covers 16 T cell receptor beta chains from one sample sequenced in a study of blood T cell repertoires in COVID-19. This table comes from immunoSEQ multiplex PCR, and its TCRdb copy is limited to in-frame clones, with some not included. The sample has approximately 110,000 clones, approximately 81% seen once. Sequenced material: peripheral blood. Receptor source: a human donor in a cohort sampled during active COVID-19.

The chain combines TRBV6-5 with TRBJ2-7; 7 bases map to TRBD2. The length of the CDR3 is 11 residues. The germline V gene encodes CDR1 MNHEY and CDR2 SVGAGI. CDR3 region: CVVGLAYEQYF. The CDR3, as DNA: TGTGTTGTTGGACTAGCCTACGAGCAGTACTTC.

The chain has TRBV4-1 and TRBJ2-2; possible D gene TRBD2, 6 bases. This CDR3 has 17 amino acids. Germline CDR1 is MGHRA and CDR2 is YSYEKL. V lost 0 bases to trimming and J lost 9 bases, with 20 bases between them. CDR3 loop: CASSQDWGKGGDRELFF. The CDR3 DNA reads TGCGCCAGCAGCCAAGACTGGGGGAAGGGCGGGGACCGGGAGCTGTTTTTT.

This chain joins TRBV2 and TRBJ2-4, with D uncertain. Per the germline V gene, CDR1 is SNHLY and CDR2 is FYNNEI. V was clipped by 3 bases and J by 7 bases, with 4 bases between them. This CDR3 comprises 11 residues. The DNA of the CDR3 is TGTGCCAGCAGTGACGGGAACATTCAGTACTTC. Protein sequence: CASSDGNIQYF.

The chain is built from TRBV7-9 and TRBJ2-7; 11 bases agree with TRBD2. V was clipped by 5 bases and J by 3 bases; unmatched bases: 6. In germline, CDR1 is SEHNR, CDR2 FQNEAQ (reference sequence). This CDR3 comprises 15 residues. CDR3 protein: CASSPRTSGSYEQYF. CDR3 bases: TGTGCCAGCAGCCCGCGAACTAGCGGGAGCTACGAGCAGTACTTC.

The gene calls are TRBV7-9 and TRBJ2-3, with TRBD1 identical over 9 bases. The germline CDR1 and CDR2 sequences are SEHNR and FQNEAQ (reference sequence). V lost 3 bases to trimming and J lost 14 bases; unmatched junction nucleotides: 12. CDR3 length equals 14 residues. DNA of the CDR3: TGTGCCAGCAGCTTTGCCCGCGCGGGACAGGGATGGTATTTT. As protein: CASSFARAGQGWYF. The variable domain in full, with the rest retrieved from reference TRBV7-9 and TRBJ2-3, is DTGVSQNPRHKITKRGQNVTFRCDPISEHNRLYWYRQTLGQGPEFLTYFQNEAQLEKSRLLSDRFSAERPKGSFSTLEIQRTEQGDSAMYLCASSFARAGQGWYFGPGTRLTVL.

The V gene is TRBV5-4, the J gene TRBJ2-7; TRBD1 matches at 8 bases. CDR1 and CDR2 from the germline V gene are SGHNT and YYREEE (reference sequence). The CDR3 sequence is 15 residues long. Trimming at V came to 4 bases and at J to 0 bases, leaving 6 bases not matched to a gene. The CDR3 loop reads CASSLTGESSYEQYF. The CDR3 DNA follows: TGTGCCAGCAGCCTGACAGGGGAGAGCTCCTACGAGCAGTACTTC.

The chain has TRBV5-1 and TRBJ2-2; possible D gene TRBD1, 5 bases. The germline gives CDR1 SGHRS, CDR2 YFSETQ. Trimming removed 2 bases from V and 1 base from J, with 12 bases in between. The CDR3 has 16 residues. The CDR3 nucleotides read TGCGCCAGCAGCTTCGGTGGGGCCGGGAACACCGGGGAGCTGTTTTTT. Translated, it gives CASSFGGAGNTGELFF.

The rearrangement links TRBV11-2 to TRBJ2-3; 10 bases align to TRBD2. The junction had 7 bases not matched to a gene; V was cut back by 5 bases and J by 2 bases. The CDR3 is 16 amino acids. The germline CDR1 and CDR2 sequences are SGHAT and FQNNGV. CDR3 amino acids: CASSHGGLANTDTQYF. In DNA form, the CDR3 reads TGTGCCAGCAGCCACGGGGGACTAGCGAACACAGATACGCAGTATTTT.

This rearrangement joins TRBV5-4 to TRBJ1-4, with D perhaps TRBD1 (5 bases). The germline gives CDR1 SGHNT, CDR2 YYREEE (reference sequence). V was shortened by 0 bases and J by 5 bases, with 11 bases between the two germline ends. This CDR3 contains 15 residues. CDR3 bases: TGTGCCAGCAGCTTGGGTCAGGGACTCAATGAAAAACTGTTTTTT. Its translation: CASSLGQGLNEKLFF. Supplemented by reference TRBV5-4 and TRBJ1-4, the full variable domain reads ETGVTQSPTHLIKTRGQQVTLRCSSQSGHNTVSWYQQALGQGPQFIFQYYREEENGRGNFPPRFSGLQFPNYSSELNVNALELDDSALYLCASSLGQGLNEKLFFGSGTQLSVL.

This chain links TRBV19 with TRBJ2-7; D perhaps matches TRBD1 (5 bases). Germline lookup yields CDR1 LNHDA and CDR2 SQIVND (reference sequence). The CDR3 is 16 residues long. Trimming pared 2 bases from V and 2 bases from J, leaving 16 bases between. The CDR3 loop is CASSIRLRTLTYEQYF. Here the CDR3 DNA reads TGTGCCAGTAGTATACGTCTGAGGACACTTACCTACGAGCAGTACTTC.

DNA for the CDR3: TGCGCCAGCAGCCAAGATGGGCTGAGTCAGCCCCAGCATTTT. As protein: CASSQDGLSQPQHF. The rearrangement uses TRBV4-3 and TRBJ1-5; D is undetermined. The CDR3 has 14 residues. Germline assignment: CDR1 LGHNA and CDR2 YSLEER. The ends were cut back, 0 bases at V and 6 bases at J, with 9 bases in the middle.

The rearrangement uses TRBV7-6 and TRBJ2-5, with TRBD2 as a possible D gene (7 bases). Trimming took off 5 bases at V and 2 bases at J, with 27 bases between the two ends. Germline assignment: CDR1 SGHVS and CDR2 FNYEAQ. This CDR3 is 19 amino acids long. CDR3 in amino acids: CASSASPPGGLPGQETQYF. CDR3 coding DNA: TGTGCCAGCAGCGCGAGCCCCCCGGGGGGCCTACCGGGACAAGAGACCCAGTACTTC. The full variable domain, with the rest looked up from reference TRBV7-6 and TRBJ2-5, is GAGVSQSPRYKVTKRGQDVALRCDPISGHVSLYWYRQALGQGPEFLTYFNYEAQQDKSGLPNDRFSAERPEGSISTLTIQRTEQRDSAMYRCASSASPPGGLPGQETQYFGPGTRLLVL.

The genes are TRBV7-2 and TRBJ2-2, with a weak D call TRBD2 (6 bases). Deletions cut 5 bases from V and 8 bases from J, with 12 bases between. The CDR3 is made up of 13 amino acids. In germline, CDR1 is SGHTA, CDR2 FQGNSA. CDR3 loop: CASSRGEGGELFF. The CDR3 bases are TGTGCCAGCAGCCGCGGGGAAGGGGGGGAGCTGTTTTTT.

The chain carries TRBV30 and TRBJ2-1; 8 bases align to TRBD2. V shed 7 bases and J 0 bases; nucleotides not matched to a gene: 11. Germline lookup yields CDR1 GTSNPN and CDR2 SVGIG (reference sequence). The CDR3 covers 16 residues. In nucleotides, the CDR3 is TGTGCCTCCAAGCTGACTAGCGCGAGCTCCTACAATGAGCAGTTCTTC. Its translation is CASKLTSASSYNEQFF.

The V and J genes are TRBV19 and TRBJ2-7; 10 nucleotides match TRBD2. The CDR3 is 18 amino acids. Germline CDR1 is LNHDA and CDR2 is SQIVND (reference sequence). After removal of 3 bases from V and 0 bases from J, the junction contained 11 bases not matched to a gene. This CDR3 reads CASSIQTSGSFSSYEQYF. The CDR3 DNA is TGTGCCAGTAGTATTCAGACTAGCGGGTCGTTTAGCTCCTACGAGCAGTACTTC.

The chain joins TRBV30 to TRBJ1-6, with a tentative D call TRBD1 (5 bases). V was pared by 0 bases and J by 5 bases, with 8 bases between. Germline V gene lookup returns CDR1 GTSNPN and CDR2 SVGIG (reference sequence). CDR3 size: 14 residues. The CDR3 here is CAWSVRVNNSPLHF. The CDR3 DNA follows: TGTGCCTGGAGTGTCAGGGTAAATAATTCACCCCTCCACTTT.